The 21 T cell receptor beta chains below come from one sample, sequenced in a study of OX40 agonist ivuxolimab in advanced cancers. TCRdb's table, derived via immunoSEQ multiplex PCR, lists solely in-frame clones and lacks some. The sample has around 97,000 clones; roughly 80% are singletons. Source: CD4+ or CD8+ T cells sorted from blood, taken in a trial of the OX40 agonist ivuxolimab. These receptors were obtained from an adult with an advanced solid tumor such as melanoma, head and neck, liver or kidney cancer.

The V call is TRBV6-5, the J call TRBJ2-2; D may be TRBD1 or TRBD2 (5 bases each). Germline-derived CDR1 and CDR2 are MNHEY and SVGAGI. The CDR3 consists of 15 residues. Trimming left V 6 bases short and J 0 bases short, with 11 bases between. Here the CDR3 DNA reads TGTGCCAGCAGACGGGACGCAGCGAACACCGGGGAGCTGTTTTTT. Encoded protein: CASRRDAANTGELFF.

The J gene is TRBJ2-1, the V gene TRBV7-6, with 7 bases aligning to TRBD2. V dropped 5 bases and J dropped 7; count of bases not matched to a gene: 2. Germline CDR1 SGHVS, CDR2 FNYEAQ. This CDR3 is 12 amino acids long. The CDR3 nucleotides are TGTGCCAGCAGCCCAGCGGGGAATGAGCAGTTCTTC. The encoded protein is CASSPAGNEQFF. The variable domain in full, completed from reference TRBV7-6 and TRBJ2-1, reads GAGVSQSPRYKVTKRGQDVALRCDPISGHVSLYWYRQALGQGPEFLTYFNYEAQQDKSGLPNDRFSAERPEGSISTLTIQRTEQRDSAMYRCASSPAGNEQFFGPGTRLTVL.

The chain links TRBV5-8 to TRBJ1-5; D is possibly TRBD1 (5 bases). The CDR3 runs to 15 residues. V lost 0 bases and J 4 bases, leaving 11 bases between the germline ends. Germline V CDR1 and CDR2: SGHTS, YDEGEE. The CDR3 loop is CASSLGDRPNQPQHF. As DNA, the CDR3 is TGTGCCAGCAGCTTGGGAGACAGACCTAATCAGCCCCAGCATTTT.

This chain connects TRBV27 to TRBJ2-5, with 9 bases identical to TRBD2. The DNA end is a closer match to TRBJ2-7, so the J assignment may be wrong. This CDR3 is 12 amino acids long. CDR1 and CDR2 (germline): MNHEY, SMNVEV (reference sequence). The CDR3 coding sequence is TGTGCCAGCAAGGGACTAGCATCCGAGCAGTACTTC. This codes for CASKGLASEQYF.

The rearrangement links TRBV4-2 to TRBJ2-3, with a tentative D call TRBD2 (6 bases). The germline gives CDR1 LGHNA, CDR2 YNFKEQ. The CDR3 extends over 15 amino acids. V was cut by 0 bases and J by 4 bases, with 11 bases left in between. The CDR3 spells CASSQEPGEADTQYF. The DNA for the CDR3 is TGTGCCAGCAGCCAAGAGCCGGGAGAAGCAGATACGCAGTATTTT.

The J gene is TRBJ1-3, the V gene TRBV6-5; TRBD1 is a possible D gene (5 bases). Germline CDR1 MNHEY, CDR2 SVGAGI. There are 14 residues in the CDR3. V lost 3 bases and J lost 8, with 14 bases in between. The CDR3 sequence: CASSYIGALDTIYF. DNA for the CDR3: TGTGCCAGCAGTTATATAGGGGCCTTGGACACCATATATTTT.

Only one count was recorded for this clone. The chain is built from TRBV18 and TRBJ2-7, with D possibly matching TRBD1 (6 bases). Trimming removed 3 bases at V and 5 bases at J, with 17 bases between. The germline CDR1 and CDR2 sequences are KGHSH and LQKENI. The CDR3 runs to 15 residues. In nucleotides, the CDR3 is TGTGCCAGCTCACCCTCGGCAGGGGACCCTCACGAGCAGTACTTC. The encoded protein is CASSPSAGDPHEQYF. Full variable domain (rest looked up from reference TRBV18 and TRBJ2-7): NAGVMQNPRHLVRRRGQEARLRCSPMKGHSHVYWYRQLPEEGLKFMVYLQKENIIDESGMPKERFSAEFPKEGPSILRIQQVVRGDSAAYFCASSPSAGDPHEQYFGPGTRLTVT.

The gene calls are TRBV28 and TRBJ1-1; TRBD1 might be the D (5 bases). The CDR3 runs 16 residues. The V gene lost 5 bases and the J gene lost 0 bases, with 16 bases spanning the gap. Germline CDR1 reads MDHEN; CDR2 reads SYDVKM. CDR3 sequence reads: CASSRGEGVMNTEAFF. The CDR3, as DNA: TGTGCCAGCAGTCGGGGGGAAGGGGTCATGAACACTGAAGCTTTCTTT.

There are a few counts of this clone. This chain connects TRBV7-2 to TRBJ2-7; 8 nucleotides line up with TRBD1. The J segment lost 6 bases and the V segment lost 4 bases, leaving 8 bases of the junction unmatched. The germline CDR1 and CDR2 sequences are SGHTA and FQGNSA. The CDR3 contains 14 residues. The CDR3 coding sequence is TGTGCCAGCAGCTCCGGGACAGGATTTTCCGAGCAGTACTTC. Its protein is CASSSGTGFSEQYF.

The rearrangement links TRBV7-2 to TRBJ2-7; 8 bases line up with TRBD2. The germline V gene encodes CDR1 SGHTA and CDR2 FQGNSA. The CDR3 spans 16 residues. V shed 6 bases and J 5 bases; nucleotides not matched to a gene: 15. CDR3 residues: CASRLSGGALNDEQYF. The CDR3 coding sequence is TGTGCCAGCAGACTGTCCGGGGGGGCCTTGAACGACGAGCAGTACTTC.

This chain joins TRBV6-1 and TRBJ2-7, with 14 bases aligning to TRBD2. V was clipped by 11 bases and J by 7 bases; unmatched bases: 13. Looked up from germline, CDR1 is MNHNS and CDR2 is SASEGT. CDR3 length equals 15 residues. CDR3 sequence: CAANSGTSGGKEQYF. The CDR3 coding sequence is TGTGCCGCAAACTCCGGGACTAGCGGGGGCAAGGAGCAGTACTTC.

The chain employs TRBV19 and TRBJ2-3; possible D gene TRBD2, 5 bases. Germline-derived CDR1 and CDR2 are LNHDA and SQIVND (reference sequence). The CDR3 loop spans 14 amino acids. V lost 1 base, J lost 4 bases, and 9 bases lay in between. The CDR3 protein is CASSIGGSADTQYF. In DNA, the CDR3 is TGTGCCAGTAGTATAGGAGGGAGTGCAGATACGCAGTATTTT.

In this sample, this clone turned up once. The rearrangement links TRBV9 to TRBJ1-3; D unresolved. This CDR3 has 16 residues. The germline V gene encodes CDR1 SGDLS and CDR2 YYNGEE. The V end was cut by 2 bases, the J end by 3 bases, with 15 bases between. This chain's CDR3 is CASSVTGSRGGNTIYF. The CDR3 DNA sequence: TGTGCCAGCAGCGTTACGGGCAGTCGCGGTGGAAACACCATATATTTT.

This chain links TRBV6-6 with TRBJ1-3, with D perhaps matching TRBD1 (6 bases). This CDR3 spans 16 amino acids. Trimming took 2 bases from V and 0 from J, leaving 11 bases between them. CDR1 is MNHNY, CDR2 SVGAGI, per germline (reference sequence). In DNA, the CDR3 is TGTGCCAGCAGTTACAGTGCAGGGGCCTCTGGAAACACCATATATTTT. Translating gives CASSYSAGASGNTIYF.

The rearrangement joins TRBV7-9 to TRBJ1-6; perhaps TRBD1 as D (6 bases). The CDR3 spans 16 residues. V shed 5 bases and J shed 6 bases, with 17 bases lying between them. Germline CDR1 reads SEHNR; CDR2 reads FQNEAQ (reference sequence). The CDR3 sequence: CASSASSTGINSPLHF. Here the CDR3 DNA reads TGTGCCAGCAGCGCTAGCTCCACAGGGATTAATTCACCCCTCCACTTT.

This chain links TRBV5-1 with TRBJ2-7; D gene unclear. The germline gives CDR1 SGHRS, CDR2 YFSETQ. V was clipped by 3 bases and J by 5 bases, with 9 bases between them. The CDR3 has 12 residues. As DNA, the CDR3 is TGCGCCAGCAGCTCGGGCCCCAACGAGCAGTACTTC. Protein product: CASSSGPNEQYF.

This clone was observed a single time. V gene TRBV7-8 combines with J gene TRBJ2-1, with TRBD2 matching over 9 bases. The CDR3 contains 15 residues. Trimming removed 1 base from V and 7 bases from J; junction bases left unmatched: 5. The germline gives CDR1 SGHVS, CDR2 FQNEAQ. CDR3 DNA sequence: TGTGCCAGCAGCTTAGGGCGGCGGGGGGGGAATGAGCAGTTCTTC. It specifies CASSLGRRGGNEQFF.

This chain joins TRBV11-2 and TRBJ2-5, with 7 bases identical to TRBD1. Judging by the DNA end, TRBJ2-7 fits better; the J call may be wrong. This CDR3 is 13 amino acids long. CDR1 and CDR2 from the germline V gene are SGHAT and FQNNGV. This chain's CDR3 is CASSVGQPYEQYF. The CDR3 DNA reads as TGTGCCAGCAGCGTGGGACAGCCTTACGAGCAGTACTTC.

The chain carries TRBV5-4 and TRBJ1-2; 8 bases fit TRBD1. CDR3 length: 13 amino acids. V lost 4 bases and J lost 7; bases outside the gene matches: 6. Germline V gene lookup returns CDR1 SGHNT and CDR2 YYREEE (reference sequence). In DNA, the CDR3 is TGTGCCAGCAGCACGCAGGGGGCGTCTGGCTACACCTTC. It yields the protein CASSTQGASGYTF. The whole variable domain, filled in from reference TRBV5-4 and TRBJ1-2, reads ETGVTQSPTHLIKTRGQQVTLRCSSQSGHNTVSWYQQALGQGPQFIFQYYREEENGRGNFPPRFSGLQFPNYSSELNVNALELDDSALYLCASSTQGASGYTFGSGTRLTVV.

The V and J genes are TRBV18 and TRBJ2-1, with 11 bases aligning to TRBD2. Germline CDR1 and CDR2: KGHSH and LQKENI. Losses at the gene ends were 8 bases for V and 2 bases for J; bases not matched to a gene: 8. The CDR3 runs 16 residues. This CDR3 is CASHPPGLAAYNEQFF. The CDR3 DNA is TGTGCCAGCCACCCGCCGGGACTAGCGGCCTACAATGAGCAGTTCTTC.

This chain joins TRBV4-1 and TRBJ1-2, with D hard to call. The CDR3 contains 16 residues. Trimming removed 1 base from V and 7 bases from J, with 19 bases in between. The germline V gene has CDR1 MGHRA and CDR2 YSYEKL. Written as DNA, the CDR3 is TGCGCCAGCAGCCAAGTTTTCCCGGAGCCTGCCGCTGGCTACACCTTC. Protein: CASSQVFPEPAAGYTF.